These T cell receptor beta chains were read from a single sample in a study of T cell responses to AZD1222 COVID-19 vaccine. The repertoire was sequenced with immunoSEQ multiplex PCR; TCRdb's copy has only in-frame clones and lacks some. The sample gives around 180,000 clones, almost 90% of which show up once; about 7.2% is in the top ten. Sequencing was performed on peripheral blood, taken on day 0 of AZD1222 vaccination. Receptors originate from an adult in good health. The CDR3 runs from the conserved cysteine through the conserved F or W. Fields, in order: V gene, J gene, clone size, CDR3 length, D gene, CDR3 protein, CDR3 DNA. A D gene is named only where the DNA matches it firmly. Only part of the rows carry a size: once, few, many, or a class if the clone is expanded.

TRBV27	TRBJ2-7	-	17	-	CASSLLRESAGSYEQYF	TGTGCCAGCAGTTTACTCAGGGAATCGGCAGGATCCTACGAGCAGTACTTC
TRBV6-5	TRBJ1-2	-	14	-	CASRGIDALSGYTF	TGTGCCAGCAGGGGGATAGATGCGTTATCTGGCTACACCTTC
TRBV7-3	TRBJ2-3	-	15	-	CASSLTPVSTDTQYF	TGTGCCAGCAGCTTAACGCCGGTCAGCACAGATACGCAGTATTTT
TRBV19	TRBJ2-1	-	12	-	CASSVGGNEQFF	TGTGCCAGTAGTGTAGGTGGAAATGAGCAGTTCTTC
TRBV11-2	TRBJ1-4	-	13	-	CASRPPGGSKLFF	TGTGCCAGCAGACCGCCGGGAGGTTCTAAACTGTTTTTT
TRBV2	TRBJ2-1	-	15	TRBD2	CASSRLAGAYNEQFF	TGTGCCAGCAGTCGCCTAGCGGGGGCCTACAATGAGCAGTTCTTC
TRBV7-2	TRBJ2-7	-	15	-	CASSLGGGGGYEQYF	TGTGCCAGCAGCTTAGGCGGAGGGGGCGGCTACGAGCAGTACTTC
TRBV27	TRBJ1-6	-	16	-	CASSPPGAVLYSPLHF	TGTGCCAGCAGTCCACCGGGGGCAGTTCTATATTCACCCCTCCACTTT
TRBV5-5	TRBJ2-1	-	14	TRBD1	CASSLDRVRNEQFF	TGTGCCAGCAGCCTGGACAGGGTTCGGAATGAGCAGTTCTTC
TRBV2	TRBJ2-5	once	14	-	CASSELMVGETQYF	TGTGCCAGCAGTGAACTGATGGTGGGTGAGACCCAGTACTTC
TRBV2	TRBJ1-6	many	17	-	CASRGIGGSSYNSPLHF	TGTGCCAGCAGAGGAATAGGGGGTAGCTCCTATAATTCACCCCTCCACTTT
TRBV7-3	TRBJ2-2	-	12	-	CARRPGAGELFF	TGTGCCAGACGGCCGGGGGCTGGGGAGCTGTTTTTT
TRBV24-1	TRBJ2-7	-	14	-	CATSDPRLDYEQYF	TGTGCCACCAGTGATCCGCGGTTAGACTACGAGCAGTACTTC
TRBV7-9	TRBJ2-1	-	14	-	CASSQIRTGNEQFF	TGTGCCAGCAGCCAGATTCGCACAGGGAATGAGCAGTTCTTC
TRBV2	TRBJ1-1	-	15	-	CASRNMVGDFGEAFF	TGTGCCAGCAGGAACATGGTAGGGGACTTCGGTGAAGCTTTCTTT
TRBV6-2/TRBV6-3	TRBJ1-1	-	14	-	CASSYTAENTEAFF	TGTGCCAGCAGTTACACCGCGGAGAACACTGAAGCTTTCTTT
TRBV6-5	TRBJ2-3	-	14	-	CASRPIESTDTQYF	TGTGCCAGCAGACCAATTGAGAGCACAGATACGCAGTATTTT
TRBV19	TRBJ1-2	-	16	TRBD1	CASSMVRGRGPAGYTF	TGTGCCAGTAGTATGGTCAGGGGGCGCGGGCCGGCTGGCTACACCTTC
TRBV19	TRBJ2-3	-	15	-	CASSGHSESTDTQYF	TGTGCCAGTAGCGGGCACAGCGAGAGCACAGATACGCAGTATTTT
TRBV5-5	TRBJ1-5	few	13	TRBD1	CASSQGASQPQHF	TGTGCCAGCAGCCAGGGGGCGAGTCAGCCCCAGCATTTT
TRBV6-5	TRBJ2-1	once	15	TRBD2	CASSRAGSSYNEQFF	TGTGCCAGCAGTCGAGCGGGGTCTTCCTACAATGAGCAGTTCTTC
TRBV3-1/TRBV3-2	TRBJ2-7	-	13	-	CASSQDGPYEQYF	TGTGCCAGCAGCCAAGACGGACCGTACGAGCAGTACTTC
TRBV5-6	TRBJ2-5	-	15	TRBD1	CASSLGGTAQETQYF	TGTGCCAGCAGCTTGGGGGGGACAGCTCAAGAGACCCAGTACTTC
TRBV15	TRBJ2-1	-	19	TRBD2	CATSRETSGGVAVYNEQFF	TGTGCCACCAGCAGAGAGACTAGCGGGGGGGTAGCGGTTTACAATGAGCAGTTCTTC
TRBV6-5	TRBJ1-5	-	14	-	CASNPLQGYQPQHF	TGTGCCAGCAACCCATTACAGGGCTATCAGCCCCAGCATTTT
TRBV6-5	TRBJ1-1	few	12	-	CANPGGDTEAFF	TGTGCCAATCCCGGGGGGGACACTGAAGCTTTCTTT
TRBV25-1	TRBJ1-1	-	13	-	CASSEGGVTEAFF	TGTGCCAGCAGTGAAGGAGGTGTCACTGAAGCTTTCTTT
TRBV30	TRBJ1-4	-	13	-	CAWSAQLNEKLFF	TGTGCCTGGAGTGCACAGCTTAATGAAAAACTGTTTTTT
TRBV11-3	TRBJ2-5	-	13	-	CASSEPTRETQYF	TGTGCCAGCAGCGAACCCACGCGAGAGACCCAGTACTTC
TRBV10-2	TRBJ2-2	-	14	TRBD1	CASRDRPNTGELFF	TGCGCCAGCAGGGACAGGCCGAACACCGGGGAGCTGTTTTTT
TRBV6-6	TRBJ1-1	-	14	-	CASSYSTEGTEAFF	TGTGCCAGCAGTTACTCTACTGAAGGCACTGAAGCTTTCTTT
TRBV7-3	TRBJ2-5	-	15	TRBD2	CASSPSGGAQETQYF	TGTGCCAGCAGCCCAAGCGGGGGGGCTCAAGAGACCCAGTACTTC
TRBV5-6	TRBJ1-3	-	15	-	CASTVTLVSGNTIYF	TGTGCCAGCACTGTGACTTTGGTCTCTGGAAACACCATATATTTT
TRBV10-1	TRBJ2-1	-	16	TRBD2	CASSYTSGEDYNEQFF	TGCGCCAGCAGTTATACTAGCGGGGAAGACTACAATGAGCAGTTCTTC
TRBV3-1/TRBV3-2	TRBJ2-5	-	14	-	CASSHSATQETQYF	TGTGCCAGCAGCCATTCGGCTACTCAAGAGACCCAGTACTTC
TRBV3-1/TRBV3-2	TRBJ1-6	-	14	-	CASSQDNIISPLHF	TGTGCCAGCAGCCAAGATAATATAATTTCACCCCTCCACTTT
TRBV9	TRBJ2-2	-	13	-	CASRSTNTGELFF	TGTGCCAGCAGATCTACGAACACCGGGGAGCTGTTTTTT
TRBV6-5	TRBJ1-5	-	15	-	CASSYPWGGNQPQHF	TGTGCCAGCAGTTACCCGTGGGGAGGCAATCAGCCCCAGCATTTT
TRBV4-3	TRBJ1-5	-	15	-	CASSQVWGSNQPQHF	TGCGCCAGCAGCCAAGTGTGGGGTAGCAATCAGCCCCAGCATTTT
TRBV5-6	TRBJ1-2	-	14	-	CASSLERDAYGYTF	TGTGCCAGCAGCTTGGAGCGGGACGCCTATGGCTACACCTTC
TRBV3-1/TRBV3-2	TRBJ2-5	-	12	-	CASRAPQETQYF	TGTGCCAGCAGGGCTCCCCAAGAGACCCAGTACTTC
TRBV3-1/TRBV3-2	TRBJ1-1	-	14	TRBD1	CASSRGTGGTEAFF	TGTGCCAGCAGCCGTGGGACAGGGGGAACTGAAGCTTTCTTT
TRBV4-1	TRBJ2-3	few	17	-	CASSQDWAETSTDTQYF	TGCGCCAGCAGCCAGGATTGGGCGGAAACTAGCACAGATACGCAGTATTTT
TRBV6-5	TRBJ1-2	-	14	TRBD1	CASSRDRDFYGYTF	TGTGCCAGCAGTAGGGACAGGGACTTCTATGGCTACACCTTC
TRBV6-6	TRBJ1-6	-	15	-	CASSYPTSNNSPLHF	TGTGCCAGCAGTTACCCGACAAGCAATAATTCACCCCTCCACTTT
TRBV7-9	TRBJ1-4	-	15	TRBD1	CASSLGGGTNEKLFF	TGTGCCAGCAGCCTAGGGGGCGGAACTAATGAAAAACTGTTTTTT
TRBV30	TRBJ2-7	-	15	-	CAWSAGRISSYEQYF	TGTGCCTGGAGTGCAGGACGGATCTCCTCCTACGAGCAGTACTTC
TRBV6-5	TRBJ1-4	-	15	-	CASTQRGTTNEKLFF	TGTGCCAGCACCCAAAGAGGGACAACTAATGAAAAACTGTTTTTT
TRBV6-1	TRBJ1-1	-	12	TRBD1	CASSETGGQAFF	TGTGCCAGCAGTGAAACAGGGGGCCAAGCTTTCTTT
TRBV30	TRBJ2-5	-	15	-	CAWCGTREGWETQYF	TGTGCCTGGTGCGGGACCCGAGAAGGGTGGGAGACCCAGTACTTC
TRBV3-1/TRBV3-2	TRBJ2-2	-	14	-	CASSPVGGTGELFF	TGTGCCAGCAGCCCGGTGGGAGGCACCGGGGAGCTGTTTTTT
TRBV11-2	TRBJ2-7	-	13	-	CASSLVSGAEQYF	TGTGCCAGCAGCTTAGTCTCAGGGGCCGAGCAGTACTTC
TRBV7-4	TRBJ2-4	-	15	-	CASSLGFWARDIQYF	TGTGCCAGCAGCTTGGGATTTTGGGCCAGGGACATTCAGTACTTC
TRBV6-2/TRBV6-3	TRBJ2-3	-	20	TRBD2	CASSYLRQASGGPGTDTQYF	TGTGCCAGCAGTTACCTCCGCCAGGCTAGCGGGGGGCCGGGGACAGATACGCAGTATTTT
TRBV5-5	TRBJ1-1	-	14	-	CASSLETVNTEAFF	TGTGCCAGCAGCTTGGAGACAGTTAACACTGAAGCTTTCTTT
TRBV19	TRBJ2-7	-	14	TRBD2	CASSTTRGAYEQYF	TGTGCCAGTAGTACCACCCGGGGGGCCTACGAGCAGTACTTC
TRBV4-1	TRBJ2-7	-	17	-	CASSPFAPGTSTYEQYF	TGCGCCAGCAGCCCATTTGCGCCCGGGACTTCTACCTACGAGCAGTACTTC
TRBV7-2	TRBJ2-3	-	14	-	CASSPQGYTDTQYF	TGTGCCAGCAGCCCCCAGGGTTACACAGATACGCAGTATTTT
TRBV19	TRBJ2-7	few	14	-	CASSPLDRDYEQYF	TGTGCCAGTAGTCCCCTGGACCGGGACTACGAGCAGTACTTC
TRBV27	TRBJ2-7	-	16	-	CASSPTPRGISYEQYF	TGTGCCAGCAGTCCAACCCCCCGGGGTATAAGCTACGAGCAGTACTTC